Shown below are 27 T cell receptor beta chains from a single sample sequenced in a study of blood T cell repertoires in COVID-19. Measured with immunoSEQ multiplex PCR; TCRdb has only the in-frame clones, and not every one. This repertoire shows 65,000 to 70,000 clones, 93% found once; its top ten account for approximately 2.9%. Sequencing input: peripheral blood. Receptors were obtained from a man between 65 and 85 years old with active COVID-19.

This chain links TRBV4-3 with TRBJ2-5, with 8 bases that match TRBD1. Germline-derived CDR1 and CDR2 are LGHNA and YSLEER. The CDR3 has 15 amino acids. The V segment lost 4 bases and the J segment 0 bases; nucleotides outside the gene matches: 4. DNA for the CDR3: TGCGCCAGCAGCCTCGGACAGGGCCACCAAGAGACCCAGTACTTC. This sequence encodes CASSLGQGHQETQYF.

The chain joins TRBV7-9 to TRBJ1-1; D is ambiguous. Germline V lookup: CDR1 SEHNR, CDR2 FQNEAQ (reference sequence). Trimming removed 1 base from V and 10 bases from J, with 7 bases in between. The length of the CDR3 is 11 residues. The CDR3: CASSLGSSAFF. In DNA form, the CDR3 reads TGTGCCAGCAGCTTAGGCAGTTCAGCTTTCTTT.

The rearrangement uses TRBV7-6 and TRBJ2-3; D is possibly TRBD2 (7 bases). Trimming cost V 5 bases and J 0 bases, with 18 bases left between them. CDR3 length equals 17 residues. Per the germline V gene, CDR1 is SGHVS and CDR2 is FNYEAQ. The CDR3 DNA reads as TGTGCCAGCAGCCCGGGGAGGGGGACCACTAGCACAGATACGCAGTATTTT. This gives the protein CASSPGRGTTSTDTQYF.

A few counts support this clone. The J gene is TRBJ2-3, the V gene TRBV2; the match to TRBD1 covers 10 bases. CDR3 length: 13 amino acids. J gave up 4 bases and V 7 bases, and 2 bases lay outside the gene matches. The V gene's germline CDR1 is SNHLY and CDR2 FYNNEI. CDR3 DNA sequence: TGTGCCAGCACAGGGACAGGGGCAGATACGCAGTATTTT. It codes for CASTGTGADTQYF.

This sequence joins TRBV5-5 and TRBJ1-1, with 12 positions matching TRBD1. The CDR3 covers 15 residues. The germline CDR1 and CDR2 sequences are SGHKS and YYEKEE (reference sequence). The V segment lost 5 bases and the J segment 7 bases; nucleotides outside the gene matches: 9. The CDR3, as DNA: TGTGCCAGCAGTCCGGGACAGGGGGCATCGCGTGAAGCTTTCTTT. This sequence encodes CASSPGQGASREAFF.

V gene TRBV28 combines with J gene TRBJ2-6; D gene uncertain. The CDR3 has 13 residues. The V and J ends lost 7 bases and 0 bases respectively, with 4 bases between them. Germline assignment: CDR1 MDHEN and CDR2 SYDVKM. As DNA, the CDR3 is TGTGCCAGCACTTACTCTGGGGCCAACGTCCTGACTTTC. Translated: CASTYSGANVLTF.

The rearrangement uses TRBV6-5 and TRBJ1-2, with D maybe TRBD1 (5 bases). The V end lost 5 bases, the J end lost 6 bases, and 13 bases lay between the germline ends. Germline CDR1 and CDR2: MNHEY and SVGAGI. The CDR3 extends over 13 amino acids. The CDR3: CASSIRAPDGYTF. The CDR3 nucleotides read TGTGCCAGCAGTATCAGGGCCCCTGATGGCTACACCTTC.

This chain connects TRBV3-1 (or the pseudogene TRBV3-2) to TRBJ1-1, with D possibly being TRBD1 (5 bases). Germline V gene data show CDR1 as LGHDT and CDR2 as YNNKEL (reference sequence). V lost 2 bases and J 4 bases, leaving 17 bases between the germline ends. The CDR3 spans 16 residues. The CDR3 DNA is TGTGCCAGCAGCCAAAGGTTCGGGGGTTTGAGCACTGAAGCTTTCTTT. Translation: CASSQRFGGLSTEAFF.

CDR3 region: CASSKNRGGYTF. The CDR3 nucleotides are TGTGCCAGCAGCAAAAACAGGGGCGGCTACACCTTC. The chain employs TRBV7-9 and TRBJ1-2; 7 bases line up with TRBD1. V dropped 5 bases and J dropped 8; count of bases not matched to a gene: 5. This CDR3 is 12 amino acids long. In germline, CDR1 is SEHNR, CDR2 FQNEAQ (reference sequence).

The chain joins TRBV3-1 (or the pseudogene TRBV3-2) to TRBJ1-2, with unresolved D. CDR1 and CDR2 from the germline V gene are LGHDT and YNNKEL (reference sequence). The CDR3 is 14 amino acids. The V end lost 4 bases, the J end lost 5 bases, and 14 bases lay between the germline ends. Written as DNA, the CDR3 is TGTGCCAGCAGCCCCCTCGAAGCCCCTTATGGCTACACCTTC. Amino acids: CASSPLEAPYGYTF.

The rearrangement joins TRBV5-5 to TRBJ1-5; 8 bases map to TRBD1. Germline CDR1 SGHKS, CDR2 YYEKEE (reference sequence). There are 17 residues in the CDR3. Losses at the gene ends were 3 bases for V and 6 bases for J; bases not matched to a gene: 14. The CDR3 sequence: CASSSSYTTGVGQPQHF. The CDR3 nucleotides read TGTGCCAGCAGCTCCAGTTATACGACAGGGGTTGGTCAGCCCCAGCATTTT.

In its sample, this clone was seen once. The CDR3 sequence: CASSASLAGNEQYF. As DNA, the CDR3 is TGTGCCAGCTCAGCGTCGCTAGCGGGGAACGAGCAGTACTTC. The J gene is TRBJ2-7, the V gene TRBV18, with 9 bases aligning to TRBD2. The ends lost 5 bases at V and 5 bases at J; junction bases unmatched: 7. Germline-derived CDR1 and CDR2 are KGHSH and LQKENI. The CDR3 runs to 14 residues.

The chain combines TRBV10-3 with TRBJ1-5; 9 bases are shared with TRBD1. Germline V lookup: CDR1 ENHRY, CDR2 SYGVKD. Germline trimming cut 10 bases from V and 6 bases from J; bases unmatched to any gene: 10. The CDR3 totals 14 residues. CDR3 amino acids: CATDTQGAGQPQHF. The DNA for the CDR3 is TGTGCCACAGATACACAGGGGGCTGGTCAGCCCCAGCATTTT.

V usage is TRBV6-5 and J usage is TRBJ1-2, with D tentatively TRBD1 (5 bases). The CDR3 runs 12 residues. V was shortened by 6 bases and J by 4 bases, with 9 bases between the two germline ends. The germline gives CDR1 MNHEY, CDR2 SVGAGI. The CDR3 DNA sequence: TGTGCCAGCAGGACAGTTTCCTATGGCTACACCTTC. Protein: CASRTVSYGYTF.

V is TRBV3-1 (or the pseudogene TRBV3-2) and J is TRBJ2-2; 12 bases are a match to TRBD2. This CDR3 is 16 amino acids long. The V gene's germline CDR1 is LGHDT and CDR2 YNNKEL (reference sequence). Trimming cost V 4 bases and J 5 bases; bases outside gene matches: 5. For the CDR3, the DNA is TGTGCCAGCAGCCGATCCGGGACTAGCGGGACCGGGGAGCTGTTTTTT. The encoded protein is CASSRSGTSGTGELFF.

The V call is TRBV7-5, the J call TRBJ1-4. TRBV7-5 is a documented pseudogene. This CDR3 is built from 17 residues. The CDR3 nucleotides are TGTGCCAGAAGCTTAGTGGGTACGGGGTTCGAAGATGAAAAACTGTTTTTT. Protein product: CARSLVGTGFEDEKLFF.

DNA of the CDR3: TGCGCCAGCAGCCAAGAAGGGCTCAGGGGGCGGGACACCATATATTTT. As protein: CASSQEGLRGRDTIYF. The genes are TRBV4-1 and TRBJ1-3, with TRBD1 identical over 8 bases. This CDR3 spans 16 amino acids. V was pared by 0 bases and J by 8 bases, with 9 bases of the junction left unmatched. Germline V lookup: CDR1 MGHRA, CDR2 YSYEKL.

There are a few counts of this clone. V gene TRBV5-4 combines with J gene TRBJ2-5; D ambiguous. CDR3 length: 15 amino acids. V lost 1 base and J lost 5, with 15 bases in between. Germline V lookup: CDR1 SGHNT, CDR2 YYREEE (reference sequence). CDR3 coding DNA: TGTGCCAGCAGCTTGTATGAGCGCGGTCGGGAGACCCAGTACTTC. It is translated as CASSLYERGRETQYF. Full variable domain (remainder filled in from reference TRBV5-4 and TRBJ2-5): ETGVTQSPTHLIKTRGQQVTLRCSSQSGHNTVSWYQQALGQGPQFIFQYYREEENGRGNFPPRFSGLQFPNYSSELNVNALELDDSALYLCASSLYERGRETQYFGPGTRLLVL.

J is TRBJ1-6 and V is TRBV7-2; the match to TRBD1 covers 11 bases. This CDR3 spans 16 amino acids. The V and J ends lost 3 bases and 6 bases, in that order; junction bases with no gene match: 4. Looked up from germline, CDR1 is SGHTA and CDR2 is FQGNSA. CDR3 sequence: CASSFRDRGTNSPLHF. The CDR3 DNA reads TGTGCCAGCAGCTTCCGGGACAGGGGGACTAATTCACCCCTCCACTTT. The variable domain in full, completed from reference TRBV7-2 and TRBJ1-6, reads GAGVSQSPSNKVTEKGKDVELRCDPISGHTALYWYRQSLGQGLEFLIYFQGNSAPDKSGLPSDRFSAERTGGSVSTLTIQRTQQEDSAVYLCASSFRDRGTNSPLHFGNGTRLTVT.

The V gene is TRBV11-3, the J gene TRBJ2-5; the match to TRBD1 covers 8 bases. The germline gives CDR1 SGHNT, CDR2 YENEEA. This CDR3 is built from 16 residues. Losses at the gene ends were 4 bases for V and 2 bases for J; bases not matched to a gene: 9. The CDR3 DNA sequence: TGTGCCAGCAGCTCACAGACAGGGGCAAAACAAGAGACCCAGTACTTC. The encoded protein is CASSSQTGAKQETQYF.

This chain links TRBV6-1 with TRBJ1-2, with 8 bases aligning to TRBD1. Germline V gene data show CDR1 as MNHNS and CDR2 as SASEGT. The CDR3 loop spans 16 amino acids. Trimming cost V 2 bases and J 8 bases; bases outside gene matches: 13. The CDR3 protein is CASSEHGPRGQGGYTF. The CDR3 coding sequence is TGTGCCAGCAGTGAACATGGTCCCAGGGGGCAGGGGGGCTACACCTTC.

As DNA, the CDR3 is TGCGCCAGCAGCTTGGGCCCGACAGGGAGTAATTCACCCCTCCACTTT. This encodes CASSLGPTGSNSPLHF. This sequence joins TRBV5-1 and TRBJ1-6, with TRBD1 identical over 7 bases. This CDR3 spans 16 amino acids. Unmatched junction bases numbered 6, after V lost 0 bases and J lost 6 bases. CDR1 is SGHRS and CDR2 is YFSETQ in the germline V gene.

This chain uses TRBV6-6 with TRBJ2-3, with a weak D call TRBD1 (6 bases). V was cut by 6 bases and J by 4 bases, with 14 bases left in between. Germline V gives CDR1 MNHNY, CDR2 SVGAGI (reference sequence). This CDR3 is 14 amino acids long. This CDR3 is CASSLLGASDTQYF. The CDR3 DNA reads TGTGCCAGCAGCCTATTGGGGGCCTCAGATACGCAGTATTTT.

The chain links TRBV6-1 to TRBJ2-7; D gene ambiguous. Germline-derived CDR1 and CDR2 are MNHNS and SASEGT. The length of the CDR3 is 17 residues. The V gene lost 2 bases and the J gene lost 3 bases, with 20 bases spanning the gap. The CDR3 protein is CASSELGSVVTGYEQYV. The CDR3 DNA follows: TGTGCCAGCAGTGAACTAGGTTCAGTCGTTACGGGCTACGAGCAGTACGTC.

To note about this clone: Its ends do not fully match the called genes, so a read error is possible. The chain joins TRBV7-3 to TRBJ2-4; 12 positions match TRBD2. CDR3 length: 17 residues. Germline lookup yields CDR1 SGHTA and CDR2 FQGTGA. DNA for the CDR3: TGTGCCAGCAGCTCCTCTAGCGGGGGGGACGCCAGAAACATTCAGTACTTC. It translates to CASSSSSGGDARNIQYF.

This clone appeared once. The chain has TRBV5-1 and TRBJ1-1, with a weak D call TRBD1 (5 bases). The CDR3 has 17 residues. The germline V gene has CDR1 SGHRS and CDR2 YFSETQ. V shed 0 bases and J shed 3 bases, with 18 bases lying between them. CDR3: CASSLDARAVSYTEAFF. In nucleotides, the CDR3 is TGCGCCAGCAGCTTGGACGCCAGGGCGGTGAGTTACACTGAAGCTTTCTTT. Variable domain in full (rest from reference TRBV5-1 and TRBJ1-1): KAGVTQTPRYLIKTRGQQVTLSCSPISGHRSVSWYQQTPGQGLQFLFEYFSETQRNKGNFPGRFSGRQFSNSRSEMNVSTLELGDSALYLCASSLDARAVSYTEAFFGQGTRLTVV.

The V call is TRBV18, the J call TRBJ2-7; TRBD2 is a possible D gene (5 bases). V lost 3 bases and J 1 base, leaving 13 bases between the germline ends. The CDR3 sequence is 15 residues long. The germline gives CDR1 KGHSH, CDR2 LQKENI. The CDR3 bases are TGTGCCAGCTCACCTGGACGGGGTGAGTCCTACGAGCAGTACTTC. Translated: CASSPGRGESYEQYF.